This is a list of T cell receptor beta chains from one sample in a study of blood T cell repertoires in COVID-19. Profiling relied on immunoSEQ multiplex PCR, and the TCRdb table lists in-frame clones only, not all of them. Seen here are approximately 270,000 clones, around nine tenths observed once, and the top ten hold approximately 10%. Sequenced input: peripheral blood. The receptor set was obtained from a man aged 40-55 years with active or convalescent COVID-19. Each CDR3 is given with its conserved first and last residue. A D gene is named only where the DNA matches it firmly. Only some rows state a clone size, as once, few, many or a class for expanded clones.

v_call	j_call	clone_size	d_call	cdr3_aa	cdr3_nt
TRBV7-9	TRBJ2-7	-	TRBD2	CASSLLGGSEQYF	TGTGCCAGCAGCTTACTGGGGGGGAGCGAGCAGTACTTC
TRBV18	TRBJ1-6	-	-	CASSQGVIYNSPLHF	TGTGCCAGCTCACAGGGGGTTATCTATAATTCACCCCTCCACTTT
TRBV5-1	TRBJ2-1	-	-	CASSLNRASSYNEQFF	TGCGCCAGCAGCTTGAACAGGGCGAGCTCCTACAATGAGCAGTTCTTC
TRBV5-5	TRBJ1-2	-	-	CASSLRLPGGYTF	TGTGCCAGCAGCTTGCGTCTCCCGGGAGGCTACACCTTC
TRBV4-1	TRBJ2-3	-	TRBD2	CASSQAPTSGSTDTQYF	TGCGCCAGCAGCCAAGCCCCGACTAGCGGGAGCACAGATACGCAGTATTTT
TRBV10-3	TRBJ2-1	-	-	CAISEIGSGRSYNEQFF	TGTGCCATCAGTGAGATCGGGAGCGGCCGCTCCTACAATGAGCAGTTCTTC
TRBV19	TRBJ2-2	-	-	CASSIGTLPGELFF	TGTGCCAGTAGTATCGGGACACTTCCCGGGGAGCTGTTTTTT
TRBV30	TRBJ1-5	-	-	CAWSRAPEPQHF	TGTGCCTGGAGTCGAGCGCCGGAGCCCCAGCATTTT
TRBV6-5	TRBJ2-4	once	-	CASSLTGNIQYF	TGTGCCAGCAGCCTAACAGGAAACATTCAGTACTTC
TRBV10-3	TRBJ2-7	-	TRBD2	CAILGTSDYEQYF	TGTGCCATCCTCGGGACTAGCGACTACGAGCAGTACTTC
TRBV5-6	TRBJ2-2	few	-	CASSSQGGELFF	TGTGCCAGCAGCTCCCAGGGCGGGGAGCTGTTTTTT
TRBV15	TRBJ2-3	-	TRBD2	CATSPLSGRALSTATDTQYF	TGTGCCACCAGCCCCTTAAGCGGGAGGGCCCTTTCCACTGCCACAGATACGCAGTATTTT
TRBV18	TRBJ1-1	once	-	CASSPLISRNTEAFF	TGTGCCAGCTCACCCTTAATTAGTCGGAACACTGAAGCTTTCTTT
TRBV2	TRBJ2-1	-	-	CASSEGGSNEQFF	TGTGCCAGCAGTGAAGGAGGGAGCAATGAGCAGTTCTTC
TRBV6-1	TRBJ2-5	-	-	CASSEDGRDRETQYF	TGTGCCAGCAGTGAAGACGGCAGGGATAGAGAGACCCAGTACTTC
TRBV24-1	TRBJ2-3	-	-	CATSDTGDTQYF	TGTGCCACCAGTGATACAGGGGATACGCAGTATTTT
TRBV24-1	TRBJ1-4	-	TRBD1	CATSDGTGNVGSTNEKLFF	TGTGCCACCAGTGACGGGACAGGGAATGTCGGGTCAACTAATGAAAAACTGTTTTTT
TRBV30	TRBJ2-2	-	TRBD2	CAWSKRETTGELFF	TGTGCCTGGAGTAAGCGGGAGACCACCGGGGAGCTGTTTTTT
TRBV30	TRBJ2-4	-	TRBD1	CAWSRTGVDKNIQYF	TGTGCCTGGAGTCGCACAGGGGTTGACAAAAACATTCAGTACTTC
TRBV6-5	TRBJ1-1	-	-	CASSYEGGAGTEAFF	TGTGCCAGCAGTTACGAGGGGGGGGCGGGCACTGAAGCTTTCTTT
TRBV4-1	TRBJ2-5	-	TRBD2	CASSRTGGETQYF	TGCGCCAGCAGCCGAACCGGGGGGGAGACCCAGTACTTC
TRBV12-2	TRBJ1-4	-	-	CASRGKGQWGKKLFF	TGTGCAAGTCGGGGCAAGGGACAATGGGGAAAAAAACTGTTTTTT
TRBV28	TRBJ2-7	once	-	CASSLGGYEQYF	TGTGCCAGCAGCCTAGGGGGATACGAGCAGTACTTC
TRBV7-9	TRBJ2-2	-	-	CASSLVAGPGELFF	TGTGCCAGCAGCTTAGTGGCGGGGCCCGGGGAGCTGTTTTTT
TRBV5-1	TRBJ2-1	-	TRBD2	CASSLLGLAGVLAVDEQFF	TGCGCCAGCAGCCTACTAGGACTAGCGGGAGTGTTAGCGGTTGATGAGCAGTTCTTC
TRBV5-1	TRBJ2-2	-	-	CASSFIGRDTGELFF	TGCGCCAGCAGCTTTATAGGACGGGATACCGGGGAGCTGTTTTTT
TRBV13	TRBJ1-1	once	TRBD1	CASSRRQGALTEAFF	TGTGCCAGCAGCCGACGACAGGGCGCGTTGACTGAAGCTTTCTTT
TRBV3-1/TRBV3-2	TRBJ1-1	-	-	CASSQERGGYTEAFF	TGTGCCAGCAGCCAAGAAAGAGGGGGTTACACTGAAGCTTTCTTT
TRBV2	TRBJ1-1	-	-	CASSDRGGADTEAFF	TGTGCCAGCAGTGATCGGGGAGGGGCGGACACTGAAGCTTTCTTT
TRBV19	TRBJ2-1	-	-	CASSISFETLVYNEQFF	TGTGCCAGTAGTATAAGCTTCGAGACACTAGTTTACAATGAGCAGTTCTTC
TRBV6-2/TRBV6-3	TRBJ2-3	-	TRBD2	CASSSGLAGDTDTQYF	TGTGCCAGCAGTTCGGGACTAGCGGGAGATACGGATACGCAGTATTTT
TRBV7-2	TRBJ2-1	-	TRBD1	CASSPWTGYAYNEQFF	TGTGCCAGCAGCCCGTGGACAGGGTATGCCTACAATGAGCAGTTCTTC
TRBV19	TRBJ1-2	-	TRBD1	CASSPDRWNGYTF	TGTGCCAGTAGTCCGGACAGGTGGAACGGCTACACCTTC
TRBV7-2	TRBJ1-5	once	-	CASSSHSNQPQHF	TGTGCCAGCAGCAGCCATAGCAATCAGCCCCAGCATTTT
TRBV13	TRBJ1-1	-	TRBD1	CASSPDRGITEAFF	TGTGCCAGCAGCCCCGACAGGGGTATAACTGAAGCTTTCTTT
TRBV29-1	TRBJ1-5	-	TRBD1	CSVATGDFGQPQHF	TGCAGCGTTGCCACAGGGGATTTTGGGCAGCCCCAGCATTTT
TRBV7-2	TRBJ1-1	-	-	CASSLEQVMNTEAFF	TGTGCCAGCAGCTTAGAACAGGTCATGAACACTGAAGCTTTCTTT
TRBV27	TRBJ2-1	-	TRBD1	CASSRVPYSLGTGGNEQFF	TGTGCCAGCAGCCGAGTCCCCTACAGTCTCGGGACAGGGGGCAATGAGCAGTTCTTC
TRBV2	TRBJ2-5	few	TRBD1	CASSDRTGGTQYF	TGTGCCAGCAGTGACCGGACAGGGGGAACCCAGTACTTC
TRBV5-1	TRBJ2-1	-	TRBD2	CASHLNAGTSGPYNEQFF	TGCGCCAGCCACCTAAACGCCGGGACTAGCGGCCCCTACAATGAGCAGTTCTTC
TRBV30	TRBJ2-5	-	-	CASTSPDIGETQYF	TGTGCCTCTACCTCCCCGGACATCGGAGAGACCCAGTACTTC
TRBV27	TRBJ1-1	-	TRBD1	CASSSRGLMNTEAFF	TGTGCCAGCAGTTCAAGGGGGCTTATGAACACTGAAGCTTTCTTT
TRBV24-1	TRBJ1-6	-	-	CATSERGSPLHF	TGTGCCACCAGTGAAAGAGGCTCACCCCTCCACTTT